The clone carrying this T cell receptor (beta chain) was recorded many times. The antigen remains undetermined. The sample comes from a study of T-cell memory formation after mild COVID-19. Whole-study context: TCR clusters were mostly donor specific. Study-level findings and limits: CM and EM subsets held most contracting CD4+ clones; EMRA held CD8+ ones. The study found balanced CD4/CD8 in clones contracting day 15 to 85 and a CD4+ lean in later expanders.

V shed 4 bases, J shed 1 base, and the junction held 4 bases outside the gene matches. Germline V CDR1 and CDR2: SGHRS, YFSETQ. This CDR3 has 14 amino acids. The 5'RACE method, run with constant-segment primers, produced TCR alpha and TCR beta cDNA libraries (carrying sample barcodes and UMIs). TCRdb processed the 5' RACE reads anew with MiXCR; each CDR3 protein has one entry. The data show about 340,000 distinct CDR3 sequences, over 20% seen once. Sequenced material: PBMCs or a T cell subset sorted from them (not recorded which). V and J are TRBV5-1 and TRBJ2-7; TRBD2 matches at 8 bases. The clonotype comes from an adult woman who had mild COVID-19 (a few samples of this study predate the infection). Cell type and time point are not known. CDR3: CASSTGRGSYEQYF. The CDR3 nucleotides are TGCGCCAGCAGCACCGGGAGGGGGTCCTACGAGCAGTACTTC.